This is a list of T cell receptor beta chains from one sample in a study of blood T cell repertoires in COVID-19. TCRdb's table, derived via immunoSEQ multiplex PCR, lists solely in-frame clones and lacks some. The profile covers 150,000 to 200,000 clones, with 80% to 90% appearing a single time and 1.9% taken by the ten largest. Sequencing was done on a sample of peripheral blood. The receptor source for this set is a man between 18 and 29 years old who had recovered from COVID-19. The CDR3 runs from the conserved cysteine through the conserved F or W. Each record gives: J gene, clone size, D gene, CDR3 length, V gene, CDR3 DNA, CDR3 protein. A D gene is named only where the DNA matches it firmly. The size entry is marked missing in some rows and otherwise reads once, few, many or a size class.

J: TRBJ2-3
size: NA
D: NA
length: 15
V: TRBV5-6
DNA: TGTGCCAGCAGCTTATCCCCTGTCCGCACAGATACGCAGTATTTT
CDR3: CASSLSPVRTDTQYF

J: TRBJ1-3
size: NA
D: NA
length: 15
V: TRBV12-5
DNA: TGTGCTAGTGGTTTGGGACGCGGGGCTGGAAACACCATATATTTT
CDR3: CASGLGRGAGNTIYF

J: TRBJ1-1
size: NA
D: NA
length: 14
V: TRBV5-4
DNA: TGTGCCAGCGAGGGGAGGGGGAAGAACACTGAAGCTTTCTTT
CDR3: CASEGRGKNTEAFF

J: TRBJ1-2
size: once
D: TRBD1
length: 18
V: TRBV7-9
DNA: TGTGCCAGCAGCTCGGGGGCCCGCCTTGACAGGGGAGGCTATGGCTACACCTTC
CDR3: CASSSGARLDRGGYGYTF

J: TRBJ1-1
size: NA
D: TRBD1
length: 13
V: TRBV20-1
DNA: TGCAGTGCTAGTGGGACAGCGAACACTGAAGCTTTCTTT
CDR3: CSASGTANTEAFF

J: TRBJ2-5
size: NA
D: TRBD2
length: 15
V: TRBV7-9
DNA: TGTGCCAGCAGCTTCTTCGGACTAGTAAGGGAGACCCAGTACTTC
CDR3: CASSFFGLVRETQYF

J: TRBJ2-2
size: NA
D: NA
length: 17
V: TRBV2
DNA: TGTGCCAGCAGGGGTCACCGGCGGGGCGGAAACACCGGGGAGCTGTTTTTT
CDR3: CASRGHRRGGNTGELFF

J: TRBJ2-3
size: NA
D: NA
length: 16
V: TRBV7-2
DNA: TGTGCCAGTGCGTCGACAGCGGGCGGCCCCCTGGATACGCAGTATTTT
CDR3: CASASTAGGPLDTQYF

J: TRBJ2-7
size: NA
D: TRBD2
length: 16
V: TRBV7-8
DNA: TGTGCCAGCAGCCGCATCCCGGGAGGGCAGTTCTACGAGCAGTACTTC
CDR3: CASSRIPGGQFYEQYF

J: TRBJ2-2
size: NA
D: TRBD2
length: 14
V: TRBV6-5
DNA: TGTGCCACCAAGGGGACTAGCGAAACCGGGGAGCTGTTTTTT
CDR3: CATKGTSETGELFF

J: TRBJ1-3
size: NA
D: TRBD1
length: 18
V: TRBV3-1/TRBV3-2
DNA: TGTGCCAGCAGCCAAAGGGGGGACAGGGCGTCCTCTGGAAACACCATATATTTT
CDR3: CASSQRGDRASSGNTIYF

J: TRBJ1-3
size: NA
D: NA
length: 13
V: TRBV18
DNA: TGTGCCAGCCAACAGGGCTCTGGAAACACCATATATTTT
CDR3: CASQQGSGNTIYF

J: TRBJ2-5
size: NA
D: NA
length: 16
V: TRBV20-1
DNA: TGCAGTGCGAGTAAGGGTAGCGGAGGACCCCAAGAGACCCAGTACTTC
CDR3: CSASKGSGGPQETQYF

J: TRBJ2-1
size: once
D: NA
length: 16
V: TRBV7-9
DNA: TGTGCCAGCAGCTCCCCAAGCGGGCCGCCCTACAATGAGCAGTTCTTC
CDR3: CASSSPSGPPYNEQFF

J: TRBJ2-2
size: NA
D: TRBD1
length: 14
V: TRBV10-3
DNA: TGTGCCATATCCGGGACAGCCAACACCGGGGAGCTGTTTTTT
CDR3: CAISGTANTGELFF

J: TRBJ2-3
size: NA
D: TRBD1
length: 14
V: TRBV7-3
DNA: TGTGCCAGCAGCCTCGACAGGGGGACAGATACGCAGTATTTT
CDR3: CASSLDRGTDTQYF

J: TRBJ2-3
size: NA
D: TRBD2
length: 14
V: TRBV10-3
DNA: TGTGCCATCAGGCTAGCGGGAGCCAAAGATACGCAGTATTTT
CDR3: CAIRLAGAKDTQYF

J: TRBJ1-4
size: NA
D: NA
length: 16
V: TRBV27
DNA: TGTGCCAGCAGTGGCGAAGGGGCAGGGGAATATGAAAAACTGTTTTTT
CDR3: CASSGEGAGEYEKLFF

J: TRBJ1-2
size: NA
D: NA
length: 15
V: TRBV5-4
DNA: TGTGCCAGCAGCTTGGATCGGTCGAGCAACTATGGCTACACCTTC
CDR3: CASSLDRSSNYGYTF

J: TRBJ2-2
size: NA
D: NA
length: 15
V: TRBV30
DNA: TGTGCCTGGAGGTTATTTAGCGGGAACACCGGGGAGCTGTTTTTT
CDR3: CAWRLFSGNTGELFF

J: TRBJ1-5
size: NA
D: TRBD1
length: 15
V: TRBV19
DNA: TGTGCCAGTAGTATTGGGCAGGGGGCAAGACAGCCCCAGCATTTT
CDR3: CASSIGQGARQPQHF

J: TRBJ1-4
size: NA
D: TRBD1
length: 13
V: TRBV10-3
DNA: TGTGCCACCAAACAGGGGGTCGAAGAAAAACTGTTTTTT
CDR3: CATKQGVEEKLFF

J: TRBJ2-7
size: NA
D: TRBD2
length: 13
V: TRBV30
DNA: TGTGCCTGGTCCCTAGCGGGAGTGGGGGAGCAGTACTTC
CDR3: CAWSLAGVGEQYF

J: TRBJ1-4
size: NA
D: NA
length: 15
V: TRBV5-1
DNA: TGCGCCAGCAGCTTGGACAGGCCAACTAATGAAAAACTGTTTTTT
CDR3: CASSLDRPTNEKLFF

J: TRBJ2-1
size: NA
D: NA
length: 15
V: TRBV13
DNA: TGTGCCAGCAACCGTCTCCGGGAAACCTACAATGAGCAGTTCTTC
CDR3: CASNRLRETYNEQFF

J: TRBJ2-1
size: NA
D: NA
length: 16
V: TRBV24-1
DNA: TGTGCCACCAGTGGTGATCCCGGGACACCCTACAATGAGCAGTTCTTC
CDR3: CATSGDPGTPYNEQFF

J: TRBJ2-6
size: NA
D: TRBD2
length: 18
V: TRBV15
DNA: TGTGCCACCAGCAATGGGGGGACTAGCGGGTCTGGGGCCAACGTCCTGACTTTC
CDR3: CATSNGGTSGSGANVLTF

J: TRBJ1-2
size: NA
D: NA
length: 13
V: TRBV5-8
DNA: TGTGCCAGCAGCCGACTGGGGGCGCGTGGCTACACCTTC
CDR3: CASSRLGARGYTF

J: TRBJ1-2
size: few
D: NA
length: 14
V: TRBV3-1/TRBV3-2
DNA: TGTGCCAGCAGCCAAGATTTTACCCTCGGAGGCCACACCTTC
CDR3: CASSQDFTLGGHTF

J: TRBJ2-1
size: NA
D: NA
length: 13
V: TRBV12-3/TRBV12-4
DNA: TGTGCCAGCAGTTTAGACCTGGGAGGTGAGCAGTTCTTC
CDR3: CASSLDLGGEQFF

J: TRBJ2-5
size: NA
D: NA
length: 11
V: TRBV20-1
DNA: TGCAGTGGGACAGCGCAAGAGACCCAGTACTTC
CDR3: CSGTAQETQYF

J: TRBJ2-2
size: NA
D: TRBD2
length: 17
V: TRBV27
DNA: TGTGCCAGCAGGCTGGCGTTTGGCGGGAGGGCCATCGGGGAGCTGTTTTTT
CDR3: CASRLAFGGRAIGELFF

J: TRBJ1-1
size: NA
D: NA
length: 14
V: TRBV5-1
DNA: TGCGCCAGCAGCTTGGTAGGGGGAAACACTGAAGCTTTCTTT
CDR3: CASSLVGGNTEAFF

J: TRBJ2-1
size: NA
D: NA
length: 16
V: TRBV7-2
DNA: TGTGCCAGCAGCTTAGGGGGGTTAGGGGGTTACAATGAGCAGTTCTTC
CDR3: CASSLGGLGGYNEQFF

J: TRBJ2-1
size: NA
D: NA
length: 14
V: TRBV18
DNA: TGTGCCAGCTCACCGGGGGCCCCAGGCAATGAGCAGTTCTTC
CDR3: CASSPGAPGNEQFF

J: TRBJ2-1
size: NA
D: NA
length: 15
V: TRBV3-1/TRBV3-2
DNA: TGTGCCAGCAGCCAATCCGACGGCGGCTACAATGAGCAGTTCTTC
CDR3: CASSQSDGGYNEQFF

J: TRBJ2-3
size: NA
D: TRBD2
length: 16
V: TRBV5-7
DNA: TGTGCCAGCAGCTTCGCGGGGGATCCTAGCACAGATACGCAGTATTTT
CDR3: CASSFAGDPSTDTQYF

J: TRBJ2-2
size: NA
D: TRBD1
length: 15
V: TRBV5-1
DNA: TGCGCCAGCAGCTGGACAGGGGGGAACACCGGGGAGCTGTTTTTT
CDR3: CASSWTGGNTGELFF

J: TRBJ2-1
size: NA
D: NA
length: 19
V: TRBV3-1/TRBV3-2
DNA: TGTGCCAGCAGCCAAGAAAAAGCGGGCCTGCCAGACGTCTACAATGAGCAGTTCTTC
CDR3: CASSQEKAGLPDVYNEQFF

J: TRBJ2-7
size: NA
D: TRBD2
length: 17
V: TRBV10-3
DNA: TGTGCCATCAGTGAGACGACTAGCGCCAAGCATCCTAGTGAGCAGTACTTC
CDR3: CAISETTSAKHPSEQYF

J: TRBJ1-4
size: once
D: TRBD1
length: 12
V: TRBV7-6
DNA: TGTGCCAGCCGGGACAGGGGTGAAAAACTGTTTTTT
CDR3: CASRDRGEKLFF

J: TRBJ1-1
size: NA
D: NA
length: 13
V: TRBV19
DNA: TGTGCCATCCGGCTTGGGGCGAACACTGAAGCTTTCTTT
CDR3: CAIRLGANTEAFF

J: TRBJ1-6
size: once
D: TRBD1
length: 14
V: TRBV2
DNA: TGTGCCAGCAGGGGCCAGGGGGCTTATTCACCCCTCCACTTT
CDR3: CASRGQGAYSPLHF

J: TRBJ1-2
size: NA
D: NA
length: 11
V: TRBV30
DNA: TGTGCCTGGAGTGAGAGCTATGGCTACACCTTC
CDR3: CAWSESYGYTF

J: TRBJ2-7
size: NA
D: NA
length: 14
V: TRBV6-5
DNA: TGTGCCAGCACCCGGGGGTTAGAGTCCTACGAGCAGTACTTC
CDR3: CASTRGLESYEQYF

J: TRBJ2-1
size: NA
D: NA
length: 13
V: TRBV6-5
DNA: TGTGCCAGCAGCTTCCAGGCTTACAATGAGCAGTTCTTC
CDR3: CASSFQAYNEQFF

J: TRBJ2-7
size: NA
D: NA
length: 13
V: TRBV19
DNA: TGTGCCAGTAGCCGTGGAGTTGGCTACGAGCAGTACTTC
CDR3: CASSRGVGYEQYF

J: TRBJ2-5
size: NA
D: NA
length: 15
V: TRBV28
DNA: TGTGCCAGCACTTCACCCCAAGGGGGGGCAGAGACCCAGTACTTC
CDR3: CASTSPQGGAETQYF

J: TRBJ2-6
size: NA
D: TRBD1
length: 16
V: TRBV29-1
DNA: TGCAGCGTTGGGTCAGGGGGCGCGGGTGGGGCCAACGTCCTGACTTTC
CDR3: CSVGSGGAGGANVLTF

J: TRBJ1-3
size: NA
D: TRBD1
length: 16
V: TRBV7-2
DNA: TGTGCCAGCAGGGGTCTTAGGGGGCTCTCTGGAAACACCATATATTTT
CDR3: CASRGLRGLSGNTIYF

J: TRBJ2-1
size: NA
D: NA
length: 17
V: TRBV19
DNA: TGTGCCAGTAGTATAGAGCTAGAGAGGAGTTCCTACAATGAGCAGTTCTTC
CDR3: CASSIELERSSYNEQFF